This TCR beta chain was sequenced during a study of STAT5B mutations in CD4+ large granular lymphocyte leukemia. The assay was run at survey level. The table came from immunoSEQ multiplex PCR; TCRdb's copy has only in-frame clones and leaves some out. The table records approximately 52,000 clones, 55% to 75% of them present only once. This clone was detected once. Sequences were obtained from CD4+ T cells from blood buffy coats. The receptor was isolated from a human donor in good health.

The CDR3 DNA is TGTGCCAGTAGTATTGGAACAGCAGAGAGCGGCTACACCTTC. Translation: CASSIGTAESGYTF. The rearrangement joins TRBV19 to TRBJ1-2, with no clear D. The CDR3 runs to 14 residues. The germline V and J ends were trimmed by 3 bases and 8 bases, with 16 bases remaining between them. Germline V gives CDR1 LNHDA, CDR2 SQIVND (reference sequence).